This T cell receptor (beta chain) was sequenced in a study of CD8 T cells in Susac syndrome. V dropped 5 bases and J dropped 7 bases, with 18 bases sitting between them. Germline V gene sequence: CDR1 SGHAT, CDR2 FQNNGV. The CDR3 extends over 15 amino acids. Purification of the CD8+ and CD4+ T cells relied on negative isolation, and TEMRA cells underwent FACS enrichment. cDNA came from about 0.5 to 1 ug RNA primed by random hexamers. Amplification of TCR beta CDR3 across 54 Vbeta and 13 Jbeta was performed with immunoSEQ multiplex PCR. TCRdb re-derived calls from the immunoSEQ multiplex PCR reads in MiXCR, one entry per CDR3 protein. The table has almost 450,000 distinct CDR3 sequences, 75% to 90% seen once.

The specimen was CD8+ T cells from PBMCs. This TCR derives from a human donor with multiple sclerosis. The V and J genes are TRBV11-2 and TRBJ2-1; D ambiguous. CDR3 loop: CASSPTGRLSNEQFF. DNA of the CDR3: TGTGCCAGCAGCCCCACCGGGCGGCTTAGTAATGAGCAGTTCTTC. The variable domain in full, with the rest retrieved from reference TRBV11-2 and TRBJ2-1, is EAGVAQSPRYKIIEKRQSVAFWCNPISGHATLYWYQQILGQGPKLLIQFQNNGVVDDSQLPKDRFSAERLKGVDSTLKIQPAKLEDSAVYLCASSPTGRLSNEQFFGPGTRLTVL.